Ten or more counts support the clone carrying this T cell receptor (beta chain). Its target is not known. The record originates from a study of CD8 T cells in ankylosing spondylitis. Quantitative 5'-RACE was performed with molecular barcodes, and it yielded the TCR beta libraries. TCRdb analysed the 5' RACE reads with MiXCR anew, one entry per CDR3 protein. The sample has under 400,000 distinct CDR3 sequences; roughly 11% are singletons. General study results and limits: Typical of ankylosing spondylitis blood, it appeared, was a TCR beta motif of fewer than 10 highly homologous variants. Reactive arthritis synovial fluid and blood previously showed some of these motif variants. The study looked at matched synovial fluid samples from ankylosing spondylitis patients. Disease-linked clones were reported to be significantly enriched there.

The CDR3 has 14 residues. J was trimmed by 7 bases and V by 3 bases; bases with no gene match: 6. Germline assignment: CDR1 MDHEN and CDR2 SYDVKM. The chain combines TRBV28 with TRBJ2-5; 9 bases are a match to TRBD1. The sample was blood, either unsorted or a sorted T cell fraction (not recorded which). This TCR was recovered from a female donor with ankylosing spondylitis or in good health (not recorded which). Here the CDR3 reads CASSFFDRGVTQYF. CDR3 coding DNA: TGTGCCAGCAGTTTCTTCGACAGGGGGGTGACCCAGTACTTC.